Following are 32 T cell receptor beta chains from one sample sequenced in a study of memory CD4+ T cells and cytomegalovirus serostatus. The data were produced by immunoSEQ multiplex PCR, yet TCRdb's version contains in-frame clones alone and is incomplete. The sample comprises some 52,000 clones, about 73% of which are singletons, and roughly 0.84% rests with the top ten. The sort gate was single viable CD3+CD4+CD8-CD45RO+ cells for memory CD4+ T cells. Material: memory CD4+ T cells from blood. The source is an adult in good health and CMV-seronegative.

The V and J genes are TRBV30 and TRBJ2-7; 8 bases agree with TRBD2. CDR3 length: 14 amino acids. CDR1 is GTSNPN and CDR2 is SVGIG in the germline V gene (reference sequence). With V trimmed by 2 bases and J by 1 base, 4 bases remained unmatched. The CDR3 DNA is TGTGCCTGGAGTTTACTAGCGGATTCCTACGAGCAGTACTTC. Its protein is CAWSLLADSYEQYF.

The V call is TRBV6-1, the J call TRBJ2-7; TRBD2 is a possible D gene (6 bases). V was clipped by 2 bases and J by 3 bases, with 11 bases between them. The CDR3 length is 14 residues. From germline, CDR1 is MNHNS and CDR2 SASEGT. The CDR3: CASSEPSRGYEQYF. The CDR3 DNA reads as TGTGCCAGCAGTGAACCTTCGCGGGGCTACGAGCAGTACTTC.

This clone was seen just once. The chain joins TRBV18 to TRBJ1-2, with D possibly matching TRBD1 (5 bases). V was trimmed by 3 bases and J by 0 bases, leaving 11 bases between them. The CDR3 length is 15 residues. CDR1 and CDR2 (germline): KGHSH, LQKENI. The CDR3 protein is CASSPGRSANYGYTF. As DNA, the CDR3 is TGTGCCAGCTCACCGGGACGGTCAGCTAACTATGGCTACACCTTC.

The chain joins TRBV7-2 to TRBJ2-2; TRBD1 is a possible D gene (5 bases). The ends were cut back, 2 bases at V and 7 bases at J, with 11 bases in the middle. The CDR3 length is 14 residues. Germline V gene sequence: CDR1 SGHTA, CDR2 FQGNSA. The CDR3 DNA is TGTGCCAGCAGCTTAAGTCAGGGAAACGGGGAGCTGTTTTTT. This encodes CASSLSQGNGELFF.

This clone was detected once. This chain connects TRBV18 to TRBJ2-6; TRBD1 agrees at 9 bases. Losses at the gene ends were 6 bases for V and 0 bases for J; bases not matched to a gene: 9. The CDR3 sequence is 18 residues long. Germline assignment: CDR1 KGHSH and CDR2 LQKENI. In nucleotides, the CDR3 is TGTGCCAGCTCCCCCAGACAGGGGGAACCCTCTGGGGCCAACGTCCTGACTTTC. Residues: CASSPRQGEPSGANVLTF.

This chain joins TRBV9 and TRBJ1-6; 9 nucleotides match TRBD1. Germline V gene lookup returns CDR1 SGDLS and CDR2 YYNGEE. The V segment lost 3 bases and the J segment 2 bases; nucleotides outside the gene matches: 6. CDR3 length: 17 residues. The CDR3 nucleotides read TGTGCCAGCAGCGGGGGACAGGGAACGGCCTATAATTCACCCCTCCACTTT. This encodes CASSGGQGTAYNSPLHF.

Points on this clone: Other nucleotide sequences from this sample produce the same CDR3. The chain is built from TRBV28 and TRBJ1-5; no clear D. The germline V and J ends were trimmed by 6 bases and 0 bases, with 12 bases remaining between them. This CDR3 is built from 15 residues. The germline V gene has CDR1 MDHEN and CDR2 SYDVKM. The CDR3 sequence is CASSLSRYSNQPQHF. CDR3 DNA sequence: TGTGCCAGCAGCCTTAGTAGGTATAGCAATCAGCCCCAGCATTTT.

The chain joins TRBV30 to TRBJ1-1; D gene unclear. This CDR3 has 14 amino acids. The germline CDR1 and CDR2 sequences are GTSNPN and SVGIG (reference sequence). V lost 4 bases and J 3 bases, leaving 15 bases between the germline ends. The CDR3 DNA reads TGTGCCTGGATCCAACGAAGGGAATACACTGAAGCTTTCTTT. Its protein product is CAWIQRREYTEAFF.

The chain employs TRBV6-1 and TRBJ1-1; a weak D match, TRBD1 (6 bases). Germline CDR1 and CDR2: MNHNS and SASEGT. CDR3 size: 15 residues. The V gene lost 7 bases and the J gene lost 0 bases, with 15 bases spanning the gap. The CDR3: CASTLTGRMNTEAFF. The CDR3 nucleotides read TGTGCCAGCACCCTGACAGGAAGGATGAACACTGAAGCTTTCTTT.

CDR3 protein: CASSYFPGDSNQPQHF. CDR3 DNA: TGTGCCAGCAGCTACTTTCCGGGAGATAGCAATCAGCCCCAGCATTTT. J is TRBJ1-5 and V is TRBV5-5; no clear D. V shed 3 bases and J shed 0 bases, with 13 bases lying between them. Germline lookup yields CDR1 SGHKS and CDR2 YYEKEE (reference sequence). This CDR3 comprises 16 residues.

This clone came up once. This chain links TRBV14 with TRBJ1-3; D is ambiguous. This CDR3 contains 12 residues. Per germline, CDR1 SGHDN and CDR2 FVKESK. V was pared by 0 bases and J by 6 bases, with 3 bases between. CDR3 nucleotide sequence: TGTGCCAGCAGCCAAGAGAAAAACACCATATATTTT. Encoded protein: CASSQEKNTIYF.

The V and J genes are TRBV7-3 and TRBJ2-1; 7 nucleotides align to TRBD2. The germline V gene encodes CDR1 SGHTA and CDR2 FQGTGA. This CDR3 is 15 amino acids long. V lost 5 bases and J lost 3; bases outside the gene matches: 7. The CDR3 DNA is TGTGCCAGCAGCCGTGTCGCTAGCGGCTACAATGAGCAGTTCTTC. Translating it yields CASSRVASGYNEQFF.

V gene TRBV7-2 combines with J gene TRBJ1-1, with 8 bases matching TRBD1. The CDR3 totals 15 residues. V gave up 6 bases and J gave up 7 bases; unmatched junction bases: 13. CDR1 SGHTA and CDR2 FQGNSA come from the germline V gene. The CDR3 DNA sequence: TGTGCCAGCAGGAATTTGGGGACAGGTAACGATGAAGCTTTCTTT. Encoded protein: CASRNLGTGNDEAFF.

The V call is TRBV25-1, the J call TRBJ2-3, with D possibly matching TRBD2 (6 bases). The V end was cut by 8 bases, the J end by 4 bases, with 13 bases between. CDR1 and CDR2 (germline): MGHDK, SYGVNS. This CDR3 region has 13 residues. This chain's CDR3 is CASRLEPSDTQYF. The CDR3 DNA follows: TGTGCCAGCCGACTAGAACCATCAGATACGCAGTATTTT.

The chain recombines TRBV19 with TRBJ1-3; TRBD1 matches 8 bases. The CDR3 has 15 residues. Germline assignment: CDR1 LNHDA and CDR2 SQIVND (reference sequence). The trim removed 7 bases at V and 2 bases at J, leaving 7 bases unmatched. The CDR3 protein is CASKSQGDAGNTIYF. Here the CDR3 DNA reads TGTGCCAGTAAGTCACAGGGGGACGCTGGAAACACCATATATTTT.

The V gene is TRBV19, the J gene TRBJ2-2; possible D gene TRBD1, 6 bases. Trimming took 8 bases from V and 6 from J, leaving 13 bases between them. Germline V gene data show CDR1 as LNHDA and CDR2 as SQIVND (reference sequence). The CDR3 has 13 residues. For the CDR3, the DNA is TGTGCCAGTTCTCAGGGGCAGCCCGGGGAGCTGTTTTTT. Amino acid sequence: CASSQGQPGELFF.

The chain recombines TRBV5-1 with TRBJ2-2; maybe TRBD1 (7 bases). This CDR3 has 15 residues. Trimming pared 5 bases from V and 6 bases from J, leaving 17 bases between. The germline gives CDR1 SGHRS, CDR2 YFSETQ. The CDR3 loop reads CASRGGGNSAGELFF. The CDR3 nucleotides are TGCGCCAGCAGAGGAGGGGGCAACTCGGCCGGGGAGCTGTTTTTT.

In its sample, this clone was seen a few times. The gene calls are TRBV5-1 and TRBJ1-2; 10 bases map to TRBD1. The CDR3 is made up of 12 amino acids. CDR1 and CDR2 (germline): SGHRS, YFSETQ. J lost 7 bases, V lost 3 bases, and 0 bases had no gene match. CDR3 DNA sequence: TGCGCCAGCAGCTGGGACAGGGGTGGCTACACCTTC. Its protein is CASSWDRGGYTF.

This clone showed up just once. The junction does not match germline at one end; this may be a read error. The chain couples TRBV5-6 to TRBJ2-1; no clear D. The CDR3 is 12 amino acids. Germline V lookup: CDR1 SGHDT, CDR2 YYEEEE. The CDR3 DNA follows: TGTGCCAGCAGCTTGGATTGGGGTCGACGAATCTTC. This encodes CASSLDWGRRIF.

The gene calls are TRBV30 and TRBJ1-5; TRBD1 is a possible D gene (6 bases). CDR3 length equals 13 residues. With 3 bases removed from V and 9 bases from J, the gap between germline ends came to 15 bases. Per the germline V gene, CDR1 is GTSNPN and CDR2 is SVGIG (reference sequence). CDR3 region: CAWSQPGHRPQHF. CDR3 DNA: TGTGCCTGGAGCCAACCGGGACACCGGCCCCAGCATTTT. Filled out from reference TRBV30 and TRBJ1-5, the complete variable domain reads SQTIHQWPATLVQPVGSPLSLECTVEGTSNPNLYWYRQAAGRGLQLLFYSVGIGQISSEVPQNLSASRPQDRQFILSSKKLLLSDSGFYLCAWSQPGHRPQHFGDGTRLSIL.

The chain carries TRBV7-3 and TRBJ2-5; TRBD1 aligns across 9 bases. CDR3 length: 14 amino acids. Germline V lookup: CDR1 SGHTA, CDR2 FQGTGA. The junction had 6 bases not matched to a gene; V was cut back by 5 bases and J by 5 bases. CDR3 DNA: TGTGCCAGCAGCCCCGGACAGGGGATCGAGACCCAGTACTTC. Translating it yields CASSPGQGIETQYF.

V and J are TRBV6-6 and TRBJ1-2; maybe TRBD1 (6 bases). Trimming removed 4 bases at V and 10 bases at J, with 16 bases between. The CDR3 consists of 13 residues. Per the germline V gene, CDR1 is MNHNY and CDR2 is SVGAGI (reference sequence). The CDR3 bases are TGTGCCAGCAGTTCCCCGGGGGGCAGGTCCTACACCTTC. Protein product: CASSSPGGRSYTF.

This chain links TRBV7-9 with TRBJ1-5; no definite D call. With 4 bases removed from V and 3 bases from J, the gap between germline ends came to 4 bases. CDR3 length: 12 amino acids. Germline V lookup: CDR1 SEHNR, CDR2 FQNEAQ (reference sequence). DNA for the CDR3: TGTGCCAGCAGCTCACTCAATCAGCCCCAGCATTTT. Translation: CASSSLNQPQHF.

The rearrangement joins TRBV27 to TRBJ2-7; TRBD2 agrees at 9 bases. The V gene end was trimmed by 6 bases and the J gene end by 5 bases; junction bases not matched to a gene: 11. The CDR3 runs to 15 residues. Germline V gives CDR1 MNHEY, CDR2 SMNVEV (reference sequence). CDR3 bases: TGTGCCAGCAGCCCCTGGAGCGGGGGGCCTAACGAGCAGTACTTC. It is translated as CASSPWSGGPNEQYF.

The chain combines TRBV29-1 with TRBJ1-1; D gene uncertain. CDR3 length: 14 amino acids. CDR1 and CDR2 from the germline V gene are SQVTM and ANQGSEA. The ends were cut back, 6 bases at V and 7 bases at J, with 21 bases in the middle. The chain's CDR3 is CSVSGELRVGEAFF. In nucleotides, the CDR3 is TGCAGCGTCTCCGGTGAATTACGGGTCGGTGAAGCTTTCTTT.

This clone was observed a few times. The chain couples TRBV27 to TRBJ1-1, with 7 bases lining up with TRBD1. With V trimmed by 7 bases and J by 3 bases, 5 bases remained unmatched. The CDR3 is 13 residues long. Germline assignment: CDR1 MNHEY and CDR2 SMNVEV (reference sequence). The CDR3 sequence: CASNTQGDTEAFF. In nucleotides, the CDR3 is TGTGCCAGCAATACCCAGGGGGACACTGAAGCTTTCTTT.

V is TRBV30 and J is TRBJ2-1; 7 bases map to TRBD1. J was trimmed by 4 bases and V by 4 bases; bases with no gene match: 7. The CDR3 contains 14 residues. CDR1 GTSNPN and CDR2 SVGIG come from the germline V gene (reference sequence). In DNA form, the CDR3 reads TGTGCCTGGAATGAACAGGGGTTGTACAATGAGCAGTTCTTC. Amino acid sequence: CAWNEQGLYNEQFF.

V gene TRBV11-2 combines with J gene TRBJ2-2; the D gene is possibly TRBD2 (6 bases). The CDR3 consists of 12 residues. V shed 5 bases and J shed 7 bases, with 8 bases lying between them. CDR1 SGHAT and CDR2 FQNNGV come from the germline V gene. In DNA, the CDR3 is TGTGCCAGCAGCCGGGGGTACGGGGAGCTGTTTTTT. Translated: CASSRGYGELFF.

The rearrangement uses TRBV18 and TRBJ2-5, with TRBD2 as a possible D gene (5 bases). Trimming removed 1 base from V and 5 bases from J, with 20 bases in between. Germline CDR1 KGHSH, CDR2 LQKENI. The CDR3 has 17 amino acids. CDR3 amino acids: CASSPLSPGSHRETQYF. The CDR3 nucleotides read TGTGCCAGCTCACCACTGTCCCCGGGATCTCACCGGGAGACCCAGTACTTC.

The gene calls are TRBV4-3 and TRBJ2-3, with D possibly matching TRBD1 (5 bases). Germline CDR1 is LGHNA and CDR2 is YSLEER. The V gene lost 0 bases and the J gene lost 7 bases, with 20 bases spanning the gap. This CDR3 is 17 amino acids long. The CDR3 sequence: CASSQDRADSFPHTQYF. The CDR3 bases are TGCGCCAGCAGCCAAGATAGGGCTGACAGTTTTCCGCATACGCAGTATTTT.

The chain has TRBV2 and TRBJ1-1; 7 bases map to TRBD1. This CDR3 is 13 amino acids long. Germline values: CDR1 SNHLY, CDR2 FYNNEI. With V trimmed by 10 bases and J by 7 bases, 12 bases remained unmatched. CDR3 loop: CATRRDRDLEAFF. The CDR3 DNA follows: TGTGCCACCAGGCGTGACAGGGACCTTGAAGCTTTCTTT.

V usage is TRBV11-2 and J usage is TRBJ1-1, with D hard to call. The V and J ends lost 0 bases and 4 bases respectively, with 9 bases between them. The CDR3 totals 14 residues. Germline CDR1 and CDR2: SGHAT and FQNNGV. The CDR3 bases are TGTGCCAGCAGCTTAGACAGCTTCGGCACTGAAGCTTTCTTT. The encoded protein is CASSLDSFGTEAFF.